This TCR beta chain was recorded in a study of blood T cell repertoires in COVID-19. Study-wide background: In each case, the material was cDNA or gDNA derived from T cells, B-cell-depleted T cells, or PBMCs.

In the original workflow: For nucleated cells, counts were estimated from reference gene primer amplification. Method: immunoSEQ multiplex PCR; TCRdb's copy keeps in-frame clones and lacks some. V and J calls and clone size are those listed in that table; D and trimming were worked out from the DNA. The profile shows roughly 270,000 clones, around 84% of them singletons. Between the trimmed V and J ends, which lost 4 bases and 2 bases, there was a span of 15 bases. The CDR3 consists of 16 residues. Germline V gene lookup returns CDR1 MNHEY and CDR2 SVGAGI. The V and J genes are TRBV6-5 and TRBJ1-5; tentatively, D is TRBD1 (5 bases). The sequenced sample consisted of PBMCs or T cells enriched from blood (not recorded which). This receptor was taken from a woman aged 45-59 years who had recovered from COVID-19. CDR3 nucleotide sequence: TGTGCCAGCAGTTGGCTACAGGCTTCGGGCAATCAGCCCCAGCATTTT. Its protein is CASSWLQASGNQPQHF.